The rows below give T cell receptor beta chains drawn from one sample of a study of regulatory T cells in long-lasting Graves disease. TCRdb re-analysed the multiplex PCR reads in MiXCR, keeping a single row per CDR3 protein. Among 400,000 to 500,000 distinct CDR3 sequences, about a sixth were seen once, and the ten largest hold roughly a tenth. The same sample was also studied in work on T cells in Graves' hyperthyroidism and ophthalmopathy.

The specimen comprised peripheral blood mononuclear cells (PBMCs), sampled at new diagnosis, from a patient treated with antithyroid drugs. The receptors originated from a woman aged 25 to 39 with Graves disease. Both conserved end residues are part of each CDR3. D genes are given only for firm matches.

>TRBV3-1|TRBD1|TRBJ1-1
CASSQPTTGSEAFF
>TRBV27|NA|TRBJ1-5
CASSFPGRDQPQHF
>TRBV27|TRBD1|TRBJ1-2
CASSPTGQGVNYGYTF
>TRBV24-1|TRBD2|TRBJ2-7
CATSDGSGSYEQYF
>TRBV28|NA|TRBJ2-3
CASSLWAGGLTDTQYF
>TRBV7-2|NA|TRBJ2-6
CASSLGGRANVLTF
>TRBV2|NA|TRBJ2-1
CASKNSGGGHNEQFF
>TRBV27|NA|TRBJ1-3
CASSVEGSSGNTIYF
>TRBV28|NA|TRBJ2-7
CAICCGPSYEQYF
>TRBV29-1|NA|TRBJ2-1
CSVEERALRYPFYNEQFF
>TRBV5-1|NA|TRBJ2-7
CASSWGRDYEQYF
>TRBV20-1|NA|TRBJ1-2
CSARDPRASYGYTF
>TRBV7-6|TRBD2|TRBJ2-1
CASSQGVLAGLAYNEQFF
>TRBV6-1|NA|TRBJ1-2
CASSRTYRAGYGYTF
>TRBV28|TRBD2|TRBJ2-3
CASSPGSGDKEYF
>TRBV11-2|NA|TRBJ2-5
CASSTNQETQYF
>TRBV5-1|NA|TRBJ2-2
CASSLEVNTGELFF
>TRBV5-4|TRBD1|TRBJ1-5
CASSKDRVIGLINQPQHF
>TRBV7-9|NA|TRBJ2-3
CASSLSDKDTQYF
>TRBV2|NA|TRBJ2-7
CASSEGATSYEQYF
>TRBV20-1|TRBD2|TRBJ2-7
CSARDLLAAGTSSYEQYF
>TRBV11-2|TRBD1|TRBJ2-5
CASTLLRDSKETQYF
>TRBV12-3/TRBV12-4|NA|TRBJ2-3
CASSLGLSSTDTQYF
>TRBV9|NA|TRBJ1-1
CASSVDTGNTEAFF
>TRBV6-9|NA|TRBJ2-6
CASSWSTGANVLTF
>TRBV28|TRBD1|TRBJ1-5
CASKIRLGQGLSNQPQHF
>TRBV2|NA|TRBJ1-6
CAGQQEGLGNSPLHF
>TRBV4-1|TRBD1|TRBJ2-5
CASSQPTGTAETQYF
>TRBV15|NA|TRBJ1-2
CATSREAGNYGYTF
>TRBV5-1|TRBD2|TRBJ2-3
CASIRTSGLTDTQYF
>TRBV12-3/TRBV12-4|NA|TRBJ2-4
CASSQLGDIQYF
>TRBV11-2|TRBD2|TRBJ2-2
CASSPRLAGGGRGTGKLFF
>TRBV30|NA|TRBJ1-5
CAWRSLPHQPQHF
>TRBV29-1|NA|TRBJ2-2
CSAIRGSGELFF
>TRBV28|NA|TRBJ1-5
CASLQDRQPQHF
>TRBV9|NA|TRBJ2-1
CASSVLAEDEQFF
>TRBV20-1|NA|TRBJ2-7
CSARAQRGGREMGFYEQYF
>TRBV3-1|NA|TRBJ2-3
CASSRNIRTDTQYF
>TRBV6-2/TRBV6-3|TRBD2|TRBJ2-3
CATLRAAGGADTQYF
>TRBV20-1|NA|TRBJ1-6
CSARDLEGGNSPLHF
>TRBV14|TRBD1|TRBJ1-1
CASSQGGQGARHMNTEAFF
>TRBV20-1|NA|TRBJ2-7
CSVSRNPDPAYEQYF
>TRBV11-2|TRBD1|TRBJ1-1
CASSWTGVDTEAFF
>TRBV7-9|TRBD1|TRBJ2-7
CASSPEGAKNYEQYF
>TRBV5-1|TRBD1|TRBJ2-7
CASRADRGRIYEQYF